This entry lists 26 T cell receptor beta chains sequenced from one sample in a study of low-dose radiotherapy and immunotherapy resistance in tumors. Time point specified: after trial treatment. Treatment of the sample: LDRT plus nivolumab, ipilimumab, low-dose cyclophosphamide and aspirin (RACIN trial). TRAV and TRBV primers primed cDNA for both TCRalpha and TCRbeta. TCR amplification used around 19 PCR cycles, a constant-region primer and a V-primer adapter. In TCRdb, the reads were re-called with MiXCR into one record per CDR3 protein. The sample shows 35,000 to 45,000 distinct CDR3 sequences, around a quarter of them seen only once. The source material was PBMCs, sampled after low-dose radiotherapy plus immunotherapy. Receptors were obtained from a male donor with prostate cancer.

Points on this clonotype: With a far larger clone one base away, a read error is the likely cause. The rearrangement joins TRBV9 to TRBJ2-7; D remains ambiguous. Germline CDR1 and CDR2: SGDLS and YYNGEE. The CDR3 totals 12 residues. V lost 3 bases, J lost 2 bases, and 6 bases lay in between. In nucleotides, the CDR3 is TGTGCCAGCAGCGGCAGCACCTACGAGCAGTACTTC. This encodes CASSGSTYEQYF.

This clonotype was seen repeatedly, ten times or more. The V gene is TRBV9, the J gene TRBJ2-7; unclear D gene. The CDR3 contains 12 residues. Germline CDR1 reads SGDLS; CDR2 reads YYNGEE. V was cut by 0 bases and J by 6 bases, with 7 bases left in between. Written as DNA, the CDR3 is TGTGCCAGCAGCGTAGGGGTTGCCGAGCAGTACTTC. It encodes CASSVGVAEQYF.

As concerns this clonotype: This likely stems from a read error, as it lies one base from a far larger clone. In DNA form, the CDR3 reads TGTGCCAGCACACAGCGGAGTGACAATGAGCAGTTCTTC. This sequence encodes CASTQRSDNEQFF. The genes are TRBV10-1 and TRBJ2-1; D may be TRBD2 (5 bases). CDR3 length equals 13 residues. Germline V lookup: CDR1 WNHNN, CDR2 SYGVQD (reference sequence).

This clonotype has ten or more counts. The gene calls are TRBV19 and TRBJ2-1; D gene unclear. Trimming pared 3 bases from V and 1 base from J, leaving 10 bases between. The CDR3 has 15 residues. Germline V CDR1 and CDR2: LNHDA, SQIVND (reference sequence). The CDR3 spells CASSIKGPSYNEQFF. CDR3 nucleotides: TGTGCCAGTAGTATCAAAGGGCCTTCCTACAATGAGCAGTTCTTC.

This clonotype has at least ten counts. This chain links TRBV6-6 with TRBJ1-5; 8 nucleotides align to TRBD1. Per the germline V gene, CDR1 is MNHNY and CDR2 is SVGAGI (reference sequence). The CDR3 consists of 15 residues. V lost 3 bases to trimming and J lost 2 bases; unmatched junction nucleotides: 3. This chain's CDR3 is CASSYGTGRNQPQHF. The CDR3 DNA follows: TGTGCCAGCAGTTATGGGACAGGCCGCAATCAGCCCCAGCATTTT.

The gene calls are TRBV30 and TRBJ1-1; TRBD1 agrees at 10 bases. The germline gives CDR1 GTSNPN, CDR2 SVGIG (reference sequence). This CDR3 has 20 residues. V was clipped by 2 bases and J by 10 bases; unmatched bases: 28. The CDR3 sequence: CAWSRAESGTGVVPGGGAFF. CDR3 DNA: TGTGCCTGGAGTAGGGCCGAAAGCGGGACAGGGGTGGTCCCCGGTGGGGGAGCTTTCTTT.

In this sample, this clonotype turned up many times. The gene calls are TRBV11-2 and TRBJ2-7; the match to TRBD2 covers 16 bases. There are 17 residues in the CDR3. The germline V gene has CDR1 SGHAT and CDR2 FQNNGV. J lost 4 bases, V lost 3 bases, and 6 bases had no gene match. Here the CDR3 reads CASSLGTSGRAMYEQYF. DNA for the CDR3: TGTGCCAGCAGCTTGGGGACTAGCGGGAGGGCCATGTACGAGCAGTACTTC.

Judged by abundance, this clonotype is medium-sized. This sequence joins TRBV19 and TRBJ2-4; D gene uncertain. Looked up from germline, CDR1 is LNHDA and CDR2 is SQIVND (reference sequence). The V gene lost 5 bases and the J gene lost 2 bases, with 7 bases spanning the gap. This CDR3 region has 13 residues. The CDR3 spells CASSLGSKNIQYF. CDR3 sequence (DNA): TGTGCCAGTAGTTTGGGTTCCAAAAACATTCAGTACTTC.

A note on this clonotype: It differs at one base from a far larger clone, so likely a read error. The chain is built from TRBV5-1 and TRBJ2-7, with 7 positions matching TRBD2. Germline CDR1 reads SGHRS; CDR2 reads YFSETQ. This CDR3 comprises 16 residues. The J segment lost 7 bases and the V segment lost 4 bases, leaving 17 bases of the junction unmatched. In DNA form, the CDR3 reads TGCGCCAGCAGCCCCTCGGGCGGGGGTGTACGGAATGAGCAGTACTTC. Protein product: CASSPSGGGVRNEQYF.

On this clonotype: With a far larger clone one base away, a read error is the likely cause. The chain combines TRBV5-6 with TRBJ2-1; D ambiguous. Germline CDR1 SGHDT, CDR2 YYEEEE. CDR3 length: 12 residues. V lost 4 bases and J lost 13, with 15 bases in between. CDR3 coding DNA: TGTGCCAGCAGCGACCCCGACGGCGGCCAGTTCTTC. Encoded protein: CASSDPDGGQFF. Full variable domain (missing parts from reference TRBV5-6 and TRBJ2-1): DAGVTQSPTHLIKTRGQQVTLRCSPKSGHDTVSWYQQALGQGPQFIFQYYEEEERQRGNFPDRFSGHQFPNYSSELNVNALLLGDSALYLCASSDPDGGQFFGPGTRLTVL.

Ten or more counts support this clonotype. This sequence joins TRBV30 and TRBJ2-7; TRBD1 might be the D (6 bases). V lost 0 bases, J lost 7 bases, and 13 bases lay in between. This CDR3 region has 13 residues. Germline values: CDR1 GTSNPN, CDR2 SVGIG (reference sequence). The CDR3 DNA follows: TGTGCCTGGAGTGTGGGGGCTCGGCGGGAGCAGTACTTC. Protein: CAWSVGARREQYF.

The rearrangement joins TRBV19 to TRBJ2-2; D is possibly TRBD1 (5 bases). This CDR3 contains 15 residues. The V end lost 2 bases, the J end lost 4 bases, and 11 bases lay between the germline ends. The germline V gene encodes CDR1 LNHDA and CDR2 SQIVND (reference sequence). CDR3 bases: TGTGCCAGTAGTATACTACCAGGGATCACCGGGGAGCTGTTTTTT. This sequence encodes CASSILPGITGELFF.

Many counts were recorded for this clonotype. The CDR3 reads CASSPPWTGAYEQYF. The DNA for the CDR3 is TGTGCCAGCAGTCCGCCTTGGACAGGCGCCTACGAGCAGTACTTC. J is TRBJ2-7 and V is TRBV27; 7 bases agree with TRBD1. Germline V gene lookup returns CDR1 MNHEY and CDR2 SMNVEV (reference sequence). V was pared by 5 bases and J by 2 bases, with 9 bases of the junction left unmatched. CDR3 length equals 15 residues.

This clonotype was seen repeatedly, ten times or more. CDR3 nucleotide sequence: TGCGCCAGCGCCGGGACTTCGGTTTACGAGCAGTACTTC. Translation gives CASAGTSVYEQYF. V and J are TRBV5-1 and TRBJ2-7; D is possibly TRBD2 (6 bases). The V end lost 7 bases, the J end lost 4 bases, and 15 bases lay between the germline ends. This CDR3 is 13 amino acids long. The germline V gene encodes CDR1 SGHRS and CDR2 YFSETQ. Based on the CDR3 plus reference TRBV5-1 and TRBJ2-7, the full variable domain is KAGVTQTPRYLIKTRGQQVTLSCSPISGHRSVSWYQQTPGQGLQFLFEYFSETQRNKGNFPGRFSGRQFSNSRSEMNVSTLELGDSALYLCASAGTSVYEQYFGPGTRLTVT.

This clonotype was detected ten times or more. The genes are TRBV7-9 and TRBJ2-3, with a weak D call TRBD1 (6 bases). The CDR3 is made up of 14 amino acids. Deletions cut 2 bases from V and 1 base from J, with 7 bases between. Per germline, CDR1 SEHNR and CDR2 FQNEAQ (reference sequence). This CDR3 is CASSLWTGTDTQYF. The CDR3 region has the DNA TGTGCCAGCAGCTTATGGACAGGCACAGATACGCAGTATTTT.

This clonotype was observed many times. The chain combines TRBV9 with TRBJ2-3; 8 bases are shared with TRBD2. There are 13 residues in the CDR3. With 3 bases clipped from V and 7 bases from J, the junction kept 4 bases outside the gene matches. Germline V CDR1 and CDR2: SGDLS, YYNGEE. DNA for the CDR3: TGTGCCAGCAGCGCCCGGGAGGGGTATACGCAGTATTTT. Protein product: CASSAREGYTQYF. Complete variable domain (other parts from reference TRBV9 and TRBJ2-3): DSGVTQTPKHLITATGQRVTLRCSPRSGDLSVYWYQQSLDQGLQFLIQYYNGEERAKGNILERFSAQQFPDLHSELNLSSLELGDSALYFCASSAREGYTQYFGPGTRLTVL.

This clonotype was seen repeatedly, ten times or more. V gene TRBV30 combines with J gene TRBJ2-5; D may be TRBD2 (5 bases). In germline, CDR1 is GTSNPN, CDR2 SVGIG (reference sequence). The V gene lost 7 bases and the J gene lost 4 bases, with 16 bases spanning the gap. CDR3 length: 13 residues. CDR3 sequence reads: CALLRATGETQYF. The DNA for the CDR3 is TGTGCCTTGCTGAGGGCAACTGGAGAGACCCAGTACTTC. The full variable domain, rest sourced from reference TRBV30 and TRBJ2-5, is SQTIHQWPATLVQPVGSPLSLECTVEGTSNPNLYWYRQAAGRGLQLLFYSVGIGQISSEVPQNLSASRPQDRQFILSSKKLLLSDSGFYLCALLRATGETQYFGPGTRLLVL.

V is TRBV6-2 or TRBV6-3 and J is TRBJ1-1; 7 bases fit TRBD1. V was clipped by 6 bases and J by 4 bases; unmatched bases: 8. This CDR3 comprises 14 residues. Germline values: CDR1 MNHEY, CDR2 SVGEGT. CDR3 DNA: TGTGCCAGCAGCCAGGGGGTTTCGGGCACTGAAGCTTTCTTT. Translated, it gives CASSQGVSGTEAFF.

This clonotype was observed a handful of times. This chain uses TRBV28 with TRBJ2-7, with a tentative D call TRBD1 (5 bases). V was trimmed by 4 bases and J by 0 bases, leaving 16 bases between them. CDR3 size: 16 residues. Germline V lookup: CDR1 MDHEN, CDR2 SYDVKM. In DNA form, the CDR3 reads TGTGCCAGCAGTTCTACCCCCGACAGTAGCTCCTACGAGCAGTACTTC. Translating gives CASSSTPDSSSYEQYF.

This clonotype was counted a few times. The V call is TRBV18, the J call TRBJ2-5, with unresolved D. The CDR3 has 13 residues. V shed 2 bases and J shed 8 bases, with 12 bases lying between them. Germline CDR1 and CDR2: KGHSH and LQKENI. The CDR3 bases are TGTGCCAGCTCACCATTACCTATGGACACCCAGTACTTC. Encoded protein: CASSPLPMDTQYF. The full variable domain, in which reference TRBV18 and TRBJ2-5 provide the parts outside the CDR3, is NAGVMQNPRHLVRRRGQEARLRCSPMKGHSHVYWYRQLPEEGLKFMVYLQKENIIDESGMPKERFSAEFPKEGPSILRIQQVVRGDSAAYFCASSPLPMDTQYFGPGTRLLVL.

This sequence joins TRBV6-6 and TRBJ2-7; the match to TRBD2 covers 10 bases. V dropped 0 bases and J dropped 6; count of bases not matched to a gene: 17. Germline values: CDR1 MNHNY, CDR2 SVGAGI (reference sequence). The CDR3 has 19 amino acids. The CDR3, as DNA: TGTGCCAGCAGTTACTCAGGGACTAGCGCCTTAGGTGGAGGCGTCGAGCAGTACTTC. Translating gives CASSYSGTSALGGGVEQYF.

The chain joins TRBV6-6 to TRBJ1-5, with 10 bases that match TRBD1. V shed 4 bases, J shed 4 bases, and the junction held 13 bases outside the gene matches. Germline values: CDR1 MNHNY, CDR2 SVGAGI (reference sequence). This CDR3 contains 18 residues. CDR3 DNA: TGTGCCAGCAGTTTACGGACAGGGGGATGGTCGGTGAATCAGCCCCAGCATTTT. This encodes CASSLRTGGWSVNQPQHF.

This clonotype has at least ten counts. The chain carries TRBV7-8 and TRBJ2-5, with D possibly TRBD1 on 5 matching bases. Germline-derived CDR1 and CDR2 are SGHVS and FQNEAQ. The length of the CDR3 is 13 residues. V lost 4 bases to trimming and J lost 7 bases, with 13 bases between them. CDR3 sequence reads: CASSSTAWGTQYF. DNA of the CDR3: TGTGCCAGCAGCTCGACAGCCTGGGGGACCCAGTACTTC.

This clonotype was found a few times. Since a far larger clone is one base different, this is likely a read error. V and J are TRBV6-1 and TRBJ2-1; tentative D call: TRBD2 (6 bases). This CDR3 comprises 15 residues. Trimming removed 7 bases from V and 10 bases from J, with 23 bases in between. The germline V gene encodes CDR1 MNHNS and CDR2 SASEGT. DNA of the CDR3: TGTGCCAGCAAAGTTGGTATGGAGGGGACCTACGAGCAGTTCTTC. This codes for CASKVGMEGTYEQFF.

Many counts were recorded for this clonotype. CDR3 in DNA: TGTGCCAGCAGTGAAGAACGACTAGCGGGCCTCCCCTACGAGCAGTACTTC. Protein product: CASSEERLAGLPYEQYF. This chain joins TRBV6-1 and TRBJ2-7; 10 nucleotides match TRBD2. CDR3 length: 17 residues. The germline gives CDR1 MNHNS, CDR2 SASEGT. Trimming took 1 base from V and 2 from J; bases not matched to a gene: 8.

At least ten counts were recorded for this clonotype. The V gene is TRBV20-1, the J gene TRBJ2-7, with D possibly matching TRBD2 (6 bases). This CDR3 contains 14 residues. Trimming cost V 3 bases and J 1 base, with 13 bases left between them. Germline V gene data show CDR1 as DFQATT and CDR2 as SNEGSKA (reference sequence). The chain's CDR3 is CSASTQGLSYEQYF. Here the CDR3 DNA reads TGCAGTGCTAGTACCCAGGGACTGTCCTACGAGCAGTACTTC.